The 14 T cell receptor beta chains reported below all come from one sample, sequenced in a study of monozygotic twins with inflammatory bowel disease (dated by TCRdb to between 2018 and 2021). The library came from 5' RACE. Sequencing instrument: Illumina HiSeq 2500. The reads, reprocessed by TCRdb, yield one row per CDR3 protein sequence and no DNA. This sample's records show roughly 200,000 distinct CDR3 sequences. The ten largest clones represent 7.5% to 8% of the sample. Sample: blood. These receptors all come from a human donor with ulcerative colitis or Crohn's disease, or a healthy co-twin of an affected twin (not recorded which).

The rearrangement joins TRBV6-2 or TRBV6-3 to TRBJ2-3; TCRdb designates TRBD1, a call that cannot be tested without DNA. CDR1 and CDR2 from the germline V gene are MNHEY and SVGEGT. CDR3 length equals 15 residues. CDR3 residues: CASSRTRGSTDTQYF.

This sequence joins TRBV7-2 and TRBJ2-7. Germline V gene lookup returns CDR1 SGHTA and CDR2 FQGNSA. The CDR3 is 13 amino acids. The CDR3 spells CASSTESTYEQYF.

This chain joins TRBV3-1 and TRBJ2-2; the TCRdb D gene call, TRBD1, has no DNA to confirm it. Looked up from germline, CDR1 is LGHDT and CDR2 is YNNKEL (reference sequence). CDR3 length: 15 amino acids. This chain's CDR3 is CASSPDRGVAGELFF.

This chain joins TRBV5-5 and TRBJ2-7; TCRdb designates TRBD2, a call that cannot be tested without DNA. Germline CDR1 reads SGHKS; CDR2 reads YYEKEE (reference sequence). The CDR3 is 15 amino acids. The CDR3 spells CASSSEIAGSYEQYF. Full variable domain (outside the CDR3, taken from reference TRBV5-5 and TRBJ2-7): DAGVTQSPTHLIKTRGQQVTLRCSPISGHKSVSWYQQVLGQGPQFIFQYYEKEERGRGNFPDRFSARQFPNYSSELNVNALLLGDSALYLCASSSEIAGSYEQYFGPGTRLTVT.

The chain couples TRBV29-1 to TRBJ2-3. The CDR3 contains 13 residues. Germline loops: CDR1 SQVTM, CDR2 ANQGSEA. The CDR3 protein is CSVEWSWLDTQYF.

The rearrangement uses TRBV6-6 and TRBJ1-1. This CDR3 region has 12 residues. Looked up from germline, CDR1 is MNHNY and CDR2 is SVGAGI (reference sequence). This CDR3 reads CATRRMNTEAFF.

This chain links TRBV29-1 with TRBJ1-3. The CDR3 covers 12 residues. Germline V lookup: CDR1 SQVTM, CDR2 ANQGSEA. CDR3 region: CSVGGAGNTIYF.

The chain recombines TRBV7-6 with TRBJ1-5; with no DNA, the TCRdb D assignment of TRBD1 cannot be verified. Germline assignment: CDR1 SGHVS and CDR2 FNYEAQ. This CDR3 region has 14 residues. CDR3 sequence reads: CASSLAEGIGPQHF.

The chain uses TRBV7-2 and TRBJ2-1; checking the TCRdb D call of TRBD2 is not possible without DNA. Looked up from germline, CDR1 is SGHTA and CDR2 is FQGNSA. There are 15 residues in the CDR3. CDR3 sequence reads: CASSLALAGYNEQFF. The entire variable domain, with the rest obtained from reference TRBV7-2 and TRBJ2-1, is as follows: GAGVSQSPSNKVTEKGKDVELRCDPISGHTALYWYRQSLGQGLEFLIYFQGNSAPDKSGLPSDRFSAERTGGSVSTLTIQRTQQEDSAVYLCASSLALAGYNEQFFGPGTRLTVL.

V and J are TRBV5-1 and TRBJ1-1; the TCRdb call, TRBD1, lacks DNA for checking. Germline CDR1 reads SGHRS; CDR2 reads YFSETQ. This CDR3 spans 15 amino acids. The CDR3 region is CASSPRQGLNTEAFF. Filled out from reference TRBV5-1 and TRBJ1-1, the complete variable domain reads KAGVTQTPRYLIKTRGQQVTLSCSPISGHRSVSWYQQTPGQGLQFLFEYFSETQRNKGNFPGRFSGRQFSNSRSEMNVSTLELGDSALYLCASSPRQGLNTEAFFGQGTRLTVV.

The V and J genes are TRBV28 and TRBJ2-3; without DNA, the TCRdb call of TRBD1 cannot be checked. This CDR3 spans 16 amino acids. CDR1 and CDR2 (germline): MDHEN, SYDVKM. CDR3 sequence: CASSLYGTGVADTQYF.

The gene calls are TRBV29-1 and TRBJ2-2. CDR1 is SQVTM, CDR2 ANQGSEA, per germline. The CDR3 has 14 amino acids. The CDR3 reads CSVVWQFTTGELFF.

This rearrangement joins TRBV29-1 to TRBJ1-2. Germline assignment: CDR1 SQVTM and CDR2 ANQGSEA. This CDR3 has 12 amino acids. CDR3 amino acids: CSVGGGGYGYTF.

This chain connects TRBV5-1 to TRBJ1-1; the TRBD1 assignment by TCRdb is unverifiable without DNA. Germline V CDR1 and CDR2: SGHRS, YFSETQ. The length of the CDR3 is 12 residues. The CDR3 protein is CASSLEGGSAFF.